The clone carrying this T cell receptor beta chain was counted at least ten times. Its antigen is undetermined. Patients included in sequencing had previously demonstrated CD8+CD57+ cell expansion by flow cytometry. There were no patients without severe acquired aplastic anemia. Patients were treatment-naive when blood was sampled. These data originate in a study of CD8+CD57+ T cells in acquired aplastic anemia. Overall study: CD4+ and CD8+ cells, once sorted, gave DNA averaging roughly 3 ug. General study findings and limits: Found in both controls and patients were almost 30 CD8+ CDR3 sequences.

The CDR3 is 14 amino acids. Unmatched junction bases numbered 8, after V lost 4 bases and J lost 7 bases. The germline CDR1 and CDR2 sequences are LGHDT and YNNKEL (reference sequence). Genomic DNA acted as the template from which TCR beta VDJ combination and CDR3 sequence profiling were carried out. MiXCR was run by TCRdb on the reads, yielding one entry per CDR3 protein. The sample gives around 290,000 distinct CDR3 sequences, 50% to 65% of which show up once; 1.3% is in the top ten. The sample consisted of sorted CD4+, CD8+, or CD8+CD57+ T cells (not recorded which) from PBMCs. V and J are TRBV3-1 and TRBJ1-1, with 8 bases fitting TRBD1. The sequence derives from a human donor with aplastic anemia. The CDR3 spells CASSPGDRFYEAFF. DNA for the CDR3: TGTGCCAGCAGCCCAGGGGACAGGTTCTATGAAGCTTTCTTT.